This T cell receptor (beta chain) was sequenced during a study of T cell responses to AZD1222 COVID-19 vaccine. The study's findings and limits: Unmutated variant regions reportedly attract nearly half of all spike-specific TCRs.

V was clipped by 1 base and J by 8 bases, with 5 bases between them. The CDR3 totals 11 residues. CDR1 and CDR2 from the germline V gene are SGHTA and FQGNSA. Repertoires were generated with immunoSEQ multiplex PCR, while TCRdb's copy carries only in-frame clones and drops some. Seen here are under 150,000 clones, roughly 85% observed once, and the top ten hold 1.6%. About this clone: Antigen specificity is unknown.

The rearrangement uses TRBV7-2 and TRBJ1-2; no definite D call. This sequence originates from an adult in good health. The sequenced sample was peripheral blood, obtained on day 0 of AZD1222 vaccination. The CDR3 is CASSLEWGYTF. The DNA for the CDR3 is TGTGCCAGCAGCTTAGAGTGGGGCTACACCTTC.